These 30 T cell receptor beta chains came from one sample sequenced in a study of post-analysis software for immune sequencing data. Study-level points and caveats: Higher frequency in patients than in controls was seen for about five TRBV segments, with TRBV5-6, TRBV5-1 and TRBV20-1 among them.

No antigen has been assigned to these receptors. Included in the TCR beta cDNA libraries were unique molecular identifiers. TCRdb itself ran the PCR reads through MiXCR, one entry per CDR3 protein. The table includes approximately 660,000 distinct CDR3 sequences, 55% to 60% detected once. The sequencing input was blood. These receptors were collected from a girl aged 2 to 9 with multiple sclerosis.

The chain carries TRBV10-3 and TRBJ2-5, with D maybe TRBD1 (5 bases). Looked up from germline, CDR1 is ENHRY and CDR2 is SYGVKD. The CDR3 has 14 residues. Trimming took 1 base from V and 3 from J, leaving 9 bases between them. The CDR3 protein is CAISEYSGKETQYF. The CDR3 nucleotides are TGTGCCATCAGTGAGTACTCAGGGAAAGAGACCCAGTACTTC.

V gene TRBV9 combines with J gene TRBJ1-2, with D perhaps matching TRBD1 (5 bases). Germline V gene sequence: CDR1 SGDLS, CDR2 YYNGEE. Trimming stripped 3 bases from V and 6 bases from J, with 18 bases between. The CDR3 has 15 amino acids. The CDR3 sequence is CASSAGRASRDGYTF. The CDR3 DNA reads TGTGCCAGCAGCGCCGGACGGGCCTCCAGGGATGGCTACACCTTC.

CDR3 region: CSVATYYGYTF. The CDR3 DNA sequence: TGCAGCGTTGCGACTTATTATGGCTACACCTTC. The chain carries TRBV29-1 and TRBJ1-2; no clear D gene. The V end lost 4 bases, the J end lost 5 bases, and 8 bases lay between the germline ends. Germline loops: CDR1 SQVTM, CDR2 ANQGSEA. The CDR3 runs 11 residues.

J is TRBJ2-5 and V is TRBV6-5, with 7 bases matching TRBD2. The CDR3 covers 16 residues. Unmatched junction bases numbered 13, after V lost 7 bases and J lost 2 bases. CDR1 and CDR2 (germline): MNHEY, SVGAGI. Here the CDR3 reads CASNFGERGAQETQYF. CDR3 nucleotide sequence: TGTGCCAGCAATTTTGGGGAGCGGGGAGCACAAGAGACCCAGTACTTC.

The V gene is TRBV7-2, the J gene TRBJ1-1; no reliable D call. With 4 bases removed from V and 10 bases from J, the gap between germline ends came to 22 bases. From germline, CDR1 is SGHTA and CDR2 FQGNSA. This CDR3 region has 15 residues. The CDR3 loop reads CASSSSGSLRRGAFF. As DNA, the CDR3 is TGTGCCAGCAGCTCCTCGGGGTCTCTCCGGCGGGGAGCTTTCTTT.

This chain connects TRBV12-3 or TRBV12-4 to TRBJ2-5, with TRBD2 as a possible D gene (5 bases). Deletions cut 3 bases from V and 0 bases from J, with 11 bases between. This CDR3 spans 15 amino acids. CDR3 coding DNA: TGTGCCAGCAGTTTCCCGGGAACAGACCAAGAGACCCAGTACTTC. Protein product: CASSFPGTDQETQYF.

The chain uses TRBV5-1 and TRBJ2-7; D is possibly TRBD2 (6 bases). V lost 1 base and J 3 bases, leaving 11 bases between the germline ends. Germline-derived CDR1 and CDR2 are SGHRS and YFSETQ. CDR3 length: 14 residues. The chain's CDR3 is CASSLIGRDYEQYF. The CDR3 DNA reads as TGCGCCAGCAGCTTGATTGGGCGGGACTACGAGCAGTACTTC.

The J gene is TRBJ2-4, the V gene TRBV6-2 or TRBV6-3, with D possibly matching TRBD2 (6 bases). Germline V gene data show CDR1 as MNHEY and CDR2 as SVGEGT. The CDR3 sequence is 20 residues long. V was cut by 0 bases and J by 3 bases, with 24 bases left in between. Here the CDR3 DNA reads TGTGCCAGCAGTTACTCGAAAAGTTCTGGGGGGTTTTGGGTCAAAAACATTCAGTACTTC. Translation: CASSYSKSSGGFWVKNIQYF.

The V and J genes are TRBV3-1 and TRBJ2-1; tentative D call: TRBD2 (7 bases). The length of the CDR3 is 17 residues. CDR1 is LGHDT and CDR2 is YNNKEL in the germline V gene (reference sequence). Trimming removed 0 bases from V and 4 bases from J, with 16 bases in between. CDR3 in DNA: TGTGCCAGCAGCCAAGACTCGCTCGCGGGGGCTTACAATGAGCAGTTCTTC. This codes for CASSQDSLAGAYNEQFF.

The CDR3 loop reads CASGRTGNNEQFF. The DNA for the CDR3 is TGTGCCAGCGGTCGGACAGGGAACAATGAGCAGTTCTTC. The J gene is TRBJ2-1, the V gene TRBV24-1, with TRBD1 identical over 8 bases. V was pared by 11 bases and J by 5 bases, with 7 bases of the junction left unmatched. Germline V CDR1 and CDR2: KGHDR, SFDVKD. CDR3 length: 13 amino acids.

V gene TRBV12-3 or TRBV12-4 combines with J gene TRBJ2-1; the match to TRBD1 covers 8 bases. There are 16 residues in the CDR3. J lost 7 bases, V lost 2 bases, and 10 bases had no gene match. This CDR3 is CASSLKAGGVQNEQFF. The CDR3, as DNA: TGTGCCAGCAGTTTAAAGGCAGGGGGCGTACAGAATGAGCAGTTCTTC.

The J gene is TRBJ1-2, the V gene TRBV12-3 or TRBV12-4, with 9 positions matching TRBD1. The trim removed 5 bases at V and 0 bases at J, leaving 7 bases unmatched. The CDR3 loop spans 16 amino acids. The CDR3 reads CASSTSGTGTNYGYTF. DNA of the CDR3: TGTGCCAGCAGTACCTCCGGGACAGGGACTAACTATGGCTACACCTTC.

The chain links TRBV29-1 to TRBJ1-2, with TRBD1 as a possible D gene (6 bases). Germline V CDR1 and CDR2: SQVTM, ANQGSEA. The V end was cut by 7 bases, the J end by 4 bases, with 13 bases between. The CDR3 is 12 amino acids. CDR3 protein: CSASRGGYGYTF. The CDR3 DNA reads as TGCAGCGCCAGCAGGGGTGGCTATGGCTACACCTTC.

This chain uses TRBV11-2 with TRBJ2-1, with 10 bases aligning to TRBD2. The CDR3 is made up of 15 amino acids. With 6 bases clipped from V and 7 bases from J, the junction kept 9 bases outside the gene matches. Germline V gene data show CDR1 as SGHAT and CDR2 as FQNNGV. CDR3 nucleotide sequence: TGTGCCAGCAGTTTCAGCGGGAGGGCCGGAAATGAGCAGTTCTTC. Its translation is CASSFSGRAGNEQFF.

The V and J genes are TRBV20-1 and TRBJ2-3; TRBD2 might be the D (5 bases). The germline V and J ends were trimmed by 6 bases and 5 bases, with 9 bases remaining between them. Germline CDR1 is DFQATT and CDR2 is SNEGSKA (reference sequence). This CDR3 region has 11 residues. The CDR3 DNA is TGCAGTGCCGTTCGGGGAGATACGCAGTATTTT. Translating gives CSAVRGDTQYF.

The chain uses TRBV5-5 and TRBJ1-2, with 7 positions matching TRBD1. CDR3 length: 12 residues. From germline, CDR1 is SGHKS and CDR2 YYEKEE (reference sequence). J was trimmed by 8 bases and V by 4 bases; bases with no gene match: 5. The CDR3 reads CASSPDREGYTF. DNA of the CDR3: TGTGCCAGCAGCCCCGACAGGGAGGGCTACACCTTC.

The rearrangement joins TRBV12-3 or TRBV12-4 to TRBJ1-2, with D unresolved. Trimming removed 4 bases from V and 5 bases from J, with 11 bases in between. The CDR3 runs 13 residues. DNA for the CDR3: TGTGCCAGCAGTTCCCCTCGCTTTTATGGCTACACCTTC. It yields the protein CASSSPRFYGYTF.

This chain links TRBV4-1 with TRBJ2-1, with 10 bases fitting TRBD2. The CDR3 is made up of 17 amino acids. The junction had 10 bases not matched to a gene; V was cut back by 4 bases and J by 4 bases. Germline V gene sequence: CDR1 MGHRA, CDR2 YSYEKL. The CDR3 DNA follows: TGCGCCAGCAGCCCCACCCACTCTAGCGGGAGATACAATGAGCAGTTCTTC. It translates to CASSPTHSSGRYNEQFF.

The genes are TRBV5-1 and TRBJ1-1, with unresolved D. V was shortened by 0 bases and J by 1 base, with 10 bases between the two germline ends. This CDR3 spans 15 amino acids. CDR1 is SGHRS and CDR2 is YFSETQ in the germline V gene. The CDR3 spells CASSLAGLTNTEAFF. CDR3 nucleotide sequence: TGCGCCAGCAGCTTGGCGGGGTTGACGAACACTGAAGCTTTCTTT.

CDR3 sequence: CASGALEGIGSYEQYF. The DNA of the CDR3 is TGTGCCAGCGGGGCGCTGGAAGGAATTGGGTCCTACGAGCAGTACTTC. This chain connects TRBV12-3 or TRBV12-4 to TRBJ2-7, with a possible D match to TRBD1 (5 bases). V was pared by 8 bases and J by 1 base, with 21 bases between. This CDR3 is 16 amino acids long.

This chain links TRBV20-1 with TRBJ2-4, with a tentative D call TRBD2 (6 bases). The J call may be mistaken, given a closer DNA end match to TRBJ2-5. The germline V gene encodes CDR1 DFQATT and CDR2 SNEGSKA (reference sequence). The CDR3 sequence is 15 residues long. The CDR3 DNA sequence: TGCAGTGCTAGAGATCTCGGTGGAGGGGTGGAGACCCAGTACTTC. Translated: CSARDLGGGVETQYF.

This clonotype was seen only a few times. This chain connects TRBV12-3 or TRBV12-4 to TRBJ2-1; a weak D match, TRBD2 (5 bases). With 6 bases removed from V and 10 bases from J, the gap between germline ends came to 10 bases. The CDR3 spans 11 residues. The chain's CDR3 is CASRGRREQFF. The CDR3 nucleotides read TGTGCCAGCAGGGGAAGGAGGGAGCAGTTCTTC.

The table lists this clonotype with a few counts. The gene calls are TRBV20-1 and TRBJ1-1, with D perhaps matching TRBD1 (5 bases). CDR3 size: 13 residues. Trimming cost V 5 bases and J 3 bases, with 13 bases left between them. Germline V lookup: CDR1 DFQATT, CDR2 SNEGSKA (reference sequence). Here the CDR3 reads CSAPGTYDTEAFF. The CDR3 bases are TGCAGTGCTCCCGGGACGTACGACACTGAAGCTTTCTTT.

The chain combines TRBV11-2 with TRBJ2-3, with D perhaps TRBD1 (6 bases). This CDR3 has 14 residues. Trimming took off 3 bases at V and 2 bases at J, with 9 bases between the two ends. CDR1 and CDR2 from the germline V gene are SGHAT and FQNNGV. CDR3 DNA: TGTGCCAGCAGCTTTCAGGGGTCCACAGATACGCAGTATTTT. Its translation: CASSFQGSTDTQYF.

The rearrangement links TRBV9 to TRBJ2-1, with D perhaps TRBD1 (6 bases). The CDR3 length is 13 residues. Germline V gene lookup returns CDR1 SGDLS and CDR2 YYNGEE. The V gene lost 0 bases and the J gene lost 8 bases, with 9 bases spanning the gap. Here the CDR3 reads CASSVGTVDEQFF. The CDR3, as DNA: TGTGCCAGCAGCGTAGGGACAGTCGATGAGCAGTTCTTC.

The V and J genes are TRBV3-1 and TRBJ2-1; D gene ambiguous. The CDR3 is 16 amino acids. Germline CDR1 is LGHDT and CDR2 is YNNKEL (reference sequence). V was clipped by 2 bases and J by 4 bases, with 15 bases between them. DNA for the CDR3: TGTGCCAGCAGCCAAAGCGAGGTGACACAATACAATGAGCAGTTCTTC. This sequence encodes CASSQSEVTQYNEQFF.

CDR3 sequence (DNA): TGTGCCAGCAGTTCGCGGACAGGGGGGGTAGAGACCCAGTACTTC. It encodes CASSSRTGGVETQYF. The chain employs TRBV27 and TRBJ2-5; TRBD1 matches 10 bases. Germline V lookup: CDR1 MNHEY, CDR2 SMNVEV (reference sequence). J was trimmed by 4 bases and V by 4 bases; bases with no gene match: 6. The CDR3 length is 15 residues.

The DNA for the CDR3 is TGTGCCATCAGTGATCAGGCCTATGGCTACACCTTC. Protein: CAISDQAYGYTF. The V and J genes are TRBV10-3 and TRBJ1-2; no clear D. The CDR3 covers 12 residues. V was cut by 3 bases and J by 4 bases, with 6 bases left in between. Germline CDR1 is ENHRY and CDR2 is SYGVKD.

The chain couples TRBV2 to TRBJ2-6, with D uncertain. Trimming left V 6 bases short and J 0 bases short, with 12 bases between. Per the germline V gene, CDR1 is SNHLY and CDR2 is FYNNEI. The CDR3 runs 16 residues. The CDR3 spells CASSPSPLSGANVLTF. In DNA form, the CDR3 reads TGTGCCAGCAGCCCGAGTCCCCTCTCTGGGGCCAACGTCCTGACTTTC.

The J gene is TRBJ2-6, the V gene TRBV5-1, with 8 bases lining up with TRBD1. CDR3 length: 17 amino acids. Per the germline V gene, CDR1 is SGHRS and CDR2 is YFSETQ. After removal of 4 bases from V and 4 bases from J, the junction contained 10 bases not matched to a gene. CDR3 nucleotide sequence: TGCGCCAGCAGCCGGAATCAGGGGGCATACGGGGCCAACGTCCTGACTTTC. Translated, it gives CASSRNQGAYGANVLTF.